This entry is about one T cell receptor beta chain. The record originates from a study of blood T cells in healthy people across ages. The germline gives CDR1 MNHEY, CDR2 SVGEGT. Trimming took off 6 bases at V and 5 bases at J, with 7 bases between the two ends. The CDR3 totals 11 residues. PCR was performed a second time for roughly 6 to 12 cycles using a sample-barcoded 5' primer and a J-beta primer mix. One entry per CDR3 protein results from TCRdb running MiXCR on the 5' RACE reads. Counted here are around 1,900,000 distinct CDR3 sequences, about two fifths occurring once; the ten biggest clones make up 23%. The donors, aged roughly 6 to 90, were healthy Caucasians from Russia. Each sample yielded at least 7 million isolated PBMCs.

The sequence was collected from a human donor in good health. The V gene is TRBV6-2 or TRBV6-3, the J gene TRBJ2-5; D gene ambiguous. The sample was blood. The CDR3 region has the DNA TGTGCCAGCAGCCACCCCGAGACCCAGTACTTC. This gives the protein CASSHPETQYF.